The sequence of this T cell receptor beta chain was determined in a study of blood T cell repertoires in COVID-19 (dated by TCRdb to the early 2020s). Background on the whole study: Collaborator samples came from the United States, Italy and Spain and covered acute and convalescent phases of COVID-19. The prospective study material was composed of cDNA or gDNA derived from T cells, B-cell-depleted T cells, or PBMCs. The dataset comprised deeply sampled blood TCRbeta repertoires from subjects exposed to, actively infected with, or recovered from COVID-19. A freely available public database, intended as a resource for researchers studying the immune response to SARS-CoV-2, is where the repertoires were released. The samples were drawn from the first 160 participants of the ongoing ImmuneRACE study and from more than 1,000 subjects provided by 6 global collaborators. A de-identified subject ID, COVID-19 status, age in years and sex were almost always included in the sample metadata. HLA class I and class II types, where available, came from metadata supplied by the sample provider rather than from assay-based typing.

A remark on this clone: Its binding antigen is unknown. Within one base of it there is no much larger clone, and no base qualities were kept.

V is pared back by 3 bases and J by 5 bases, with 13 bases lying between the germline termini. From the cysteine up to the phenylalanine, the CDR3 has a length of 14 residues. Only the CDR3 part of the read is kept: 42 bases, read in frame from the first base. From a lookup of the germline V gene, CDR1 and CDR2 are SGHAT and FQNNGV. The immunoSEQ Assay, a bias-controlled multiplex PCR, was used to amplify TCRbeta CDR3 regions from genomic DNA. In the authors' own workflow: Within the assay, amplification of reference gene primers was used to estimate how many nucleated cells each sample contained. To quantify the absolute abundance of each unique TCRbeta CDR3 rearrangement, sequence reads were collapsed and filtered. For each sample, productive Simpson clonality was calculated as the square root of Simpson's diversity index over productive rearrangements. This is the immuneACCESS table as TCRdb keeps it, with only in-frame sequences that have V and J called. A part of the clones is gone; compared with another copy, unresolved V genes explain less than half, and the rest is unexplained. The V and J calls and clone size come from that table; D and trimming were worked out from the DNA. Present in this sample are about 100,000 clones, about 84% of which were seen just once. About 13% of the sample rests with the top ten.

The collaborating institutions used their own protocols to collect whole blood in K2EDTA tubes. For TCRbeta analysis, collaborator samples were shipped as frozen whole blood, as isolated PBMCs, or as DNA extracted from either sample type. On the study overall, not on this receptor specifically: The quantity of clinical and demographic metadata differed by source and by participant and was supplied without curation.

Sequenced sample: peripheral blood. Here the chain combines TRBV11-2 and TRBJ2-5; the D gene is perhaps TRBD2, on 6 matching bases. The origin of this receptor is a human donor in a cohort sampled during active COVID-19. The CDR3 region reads CASSFMGRGETQYF. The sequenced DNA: TGTGCCAGCAGCTTTATGGGACGGGGGGAGACCCAGTACTTC.